This entry describes one T cell receptor (beta chain). No antigen is known for it. The data derive from a study of shared clonotypes between healthy human individuals. Findings and limits, study-wide: Naive subsets usually exceeded memory subsets in estimated richness.

Assay used: immunoSEQ multiplex PCR; TCRdb lists only in-frame clones, some missing. The sample shows about 320,000 clones, around 86% of them seen only once. CCR7-negative CD45RA+ TemRA cells were pooled with CD45RO+ cells for CD8 memory. Trimming took off 3 bases at V and 1 base at J, with 14 bases between the two ends. Per the germline V gene, CDR1 is ENHRY and CDR2 is SYGVKD. The CDR3 extends over 16 amino acids. The sequence was obtained from a man aged 18 to 30 in good health. The rearrangement links TRBV10-3 to TRBJ2-3; maybe TRBD1 (5 bases). The sample comprised memory CD8+ T cells sorted from blood. Subset noted: CD45RO+ cells pooled with CCR7-negative TemRA cells. The CDR3 DNA is TGTGCCATCAGTGATCGACAGTCGACCCGCACAGATACGCAGTATTTT. It is translated as CAISDRQSTRTDTQYF.